A selection of T cell receptor beta chains follows, all from one sample in a study of Graves' ophthalmopathy and Graves' hyperthyroidism. TCRdb re-analysed the multiplex PCR reads in MiXCR, keeping a single row per CDR3 protein. The table has about 620,000 distinct CDR3 sequences, about 20% seen once. The sequencing input was peripheral blood. These receptors were obtained from a woman between 18 and 30 years old with stable Graves' hyperthyroidism. Some clones in this sample may be carry-over from other donors' samples. The CDR3 runs from the conserved cysteine through the conserved F or W. The D gene is left open where the match is weak. Only some rows state a clone size, as once, few, many or a class for expanded clones.

j_call v_call cdr3_length d_call clone_size cdr3_aa cdr3_nt
TRBJ1-2 TRBV5-1 14 TRBD1 many CASSETGGGYGYTF TGCGCCAGCAGCGAGACAGGGGGCGGCTATGGCTACACCTTC
TRBJ1-1 TRBV6-1 15 NA many CASSEASTGSTEAFF TGTGCCAGCAGTGAAGCGTCTACAGGGTCCACTGAAGCTTTCTTT
TRBJ2-2 TRBV11-2 17 NA many CASSLGLEWDNTGELFF TGTGCCAGCAGCTTAGGACTGGAGTGGGATAACACCGGGGAGCTGTTTTTT
TRBJ1-2 TRBV6-2/TRBV6-3 14 NA many CASSSSGANYGYTF TGTGCCAGCAGTTCATCGGGGGCTAACTATGGCTACACCTTC
TRBJ2-7 TRBV3-1 12 NA many CASSQEGYEQYF TGTGCCAGCAGCCAAGAAGGCTACGAGCAGTACTTC
TRBJ2-2 TRBV6-1 15 TRBD1 NA CASRRQGASTGELFF TGTGCCAGCAGAAGACAGGGGGCGAGCACCGGGGAGCTGTTTTTT
TRBJ1-1 TRBV5-1 13 NA many CASSPSPITEAFF TGCGCCAGCAGCCCGTCCCCGATCACTGAAGCTTTCTTT
TRBJ2-2 TRBV12-3/TRBV12-4 17 NA NA CASSPKEGPRGAGELFF TGTGCCAGCTCACCCAAGGAGGGGCCCCGAGGGGCCGGGGAGCTGTTTTTT
TRBJ2-4 TRBV12-3/TRBV12-4 15 NA many CASSLAGTSWPVKYF TGTGCCAGCAGTTTAGCGGGGACAAGCTGGCCCGTTAAGTACTTC
TRBJ2-5 TRBV27 11 NA few CASSRWGTQYF TGTGCCAGCAGTCGGTGGGGGACCCAGTACTTC
TRBJ2-4 TRBV5-4 15 NA NA CASSTRTALRNIQYF TGTGCCAGCAGCACCCGGACAGCCTTGCGGAACATTCAGTACTTC
TRBJ2-7 TRBV20-1 13 NA NA CSASRGRRYEQYF TGCAGTGCTAGTCGGGGGAGACGTTACGAGCAGTACTTC
TRBJ1-1 TRBV6-1 11 TRBD1 many CATDRTGEAFF TGTGCCACCGACCGGACAGGTGAAGCTTTCTTT
TRBJ1-1 TRBV20-1 12 NA NA CSARERDTEAFF TGCAGTGCTAGAGAGCGGGACACTGAAGCTTTCTTT
TRBJ2-7 TRBV29-1 11 NA many CSGGTSYEQYF TGCAGCGGGGGTACCTCCTACGAGCAGTACTTC
TRBJ1-6 TRBV4-1 14 TRBD1 many CASSQQGALSPLHF TGCGCCAGCAGCCAACAGGGGGCCCTCTCACCCCTCCACTTT
TRBJ1-3 TRBV2 15 NA NA CASSGYTVSGNTIYF TGTGCCAGCAGTGGATACACCGTCTCTGGAAACACCATATATTTT
TRBJ2-7 TRBV29-1 14 TRBD1 many CSVPKDRGTYEQYF TGCAGCGTTCCTAAGGACAGGGGGACCTACGAGCAGTACTTC
TRBJ1-1 TRBV10-2 15 NA NA CASSDPSTPNTEAFF TGCGCCAGCAGTGACCCCTCGACACCTAACACTGAAGCTTTCTTT
TRBJ1-2 TRBV2 14 NA few CASSEDSGLYGYTF TGTGCCAGCAGTGAGGACAGCGGACTCTATGGCTACACCTTC
TRBJ2-5 TRBV30 11 NA NA CAWSVLGTQYF TGTGCCTGGAGTGTTCTAGGGACCCAGTACTTC
TRBJ1-5 TRBV9 13 NA few CASSVGLSQPQHF TGTGCCAGCAGCGTGGGACTGTCCCAGCCCCAGCATTTT
TRBJ2-5 TRBV12-3/TRBV12-4 15 TRBD1 NA CASRVSGQGWETQYF TGTGCCAGCAGAGTCTCGGGACAGGGATGGGAGACCCAGTACTTC
TRBJ1-2 TRBV30 13 NA few CAWSVGGLGGYTF TGTGCCTGGAGTGTCGGAGGACTCGGTGGCTACACCTTC
TRBJ2-7 TRBV7-9 12 TRBD2 many CASTRGDNEQYF TGTGCCAGCACCCGGGGGGATAACGAGCAGTACTTC
TRBJ1-1 TRBV20-1 15 NA many CSAATHRGGHTEAFF TGCAGTGCCGCCACCCACCGGGGGGGACACACTGAAGCTTTCTTT